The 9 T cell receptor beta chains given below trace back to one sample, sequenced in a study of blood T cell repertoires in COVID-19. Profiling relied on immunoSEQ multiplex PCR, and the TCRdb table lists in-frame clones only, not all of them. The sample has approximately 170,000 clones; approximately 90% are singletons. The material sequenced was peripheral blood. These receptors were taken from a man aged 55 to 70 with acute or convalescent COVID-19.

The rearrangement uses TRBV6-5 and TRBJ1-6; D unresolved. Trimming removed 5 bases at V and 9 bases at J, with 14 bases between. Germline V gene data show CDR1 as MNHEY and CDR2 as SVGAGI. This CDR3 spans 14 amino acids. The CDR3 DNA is TGTGCCAGCAGTCTCGGGTATCGAGGTTCACCCCTCCACTTT. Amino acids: CASSLGYRGSPLHF.

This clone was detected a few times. The CDR3 region has the DNA TGTGCCAGCAGCACTATGACAGTAGCCAAAAACATTCAGTACTTC. Translation gives CASSTMTVAKNIQYF. The chain uses TRBV5-6 and TRBJ2-4, with D possibly being TRBD1 (5 bases). Germline values: CDR1 SGHDT, CDR2 YYEEEE. The V end was cut by 4 bases, the J end by 0 bases, with 11 bases between. CDR3 length: 15 residues.

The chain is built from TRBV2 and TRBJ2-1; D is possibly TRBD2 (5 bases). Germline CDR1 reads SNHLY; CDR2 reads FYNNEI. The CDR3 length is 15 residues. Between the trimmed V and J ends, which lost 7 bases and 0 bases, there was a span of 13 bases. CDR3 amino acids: CASMEERTSYNEQFF. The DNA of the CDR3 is TGTGCCAGCATGGAGGAGCGTACCTCCTACAATGAGCAGTTCTTC.

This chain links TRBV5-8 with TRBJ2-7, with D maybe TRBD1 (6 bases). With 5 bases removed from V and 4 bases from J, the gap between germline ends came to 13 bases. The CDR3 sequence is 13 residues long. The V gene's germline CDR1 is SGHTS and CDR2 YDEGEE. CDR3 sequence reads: CASSYRDTYEQYV. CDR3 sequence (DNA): TGTGCCAGCAGTTACAGGGACACTTACGAGCAGTACGTC.

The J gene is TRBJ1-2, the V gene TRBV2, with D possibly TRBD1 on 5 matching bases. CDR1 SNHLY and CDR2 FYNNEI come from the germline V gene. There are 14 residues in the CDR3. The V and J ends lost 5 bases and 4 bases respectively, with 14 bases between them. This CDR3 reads CASSRDSETYGYTF. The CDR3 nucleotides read TGTGCCAGCAGTCGGGACTCTGAGACCTATGGCTACACCTTC.

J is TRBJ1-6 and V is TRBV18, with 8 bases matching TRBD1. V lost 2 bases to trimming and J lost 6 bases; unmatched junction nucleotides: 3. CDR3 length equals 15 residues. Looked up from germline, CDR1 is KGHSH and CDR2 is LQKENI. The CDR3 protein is CASSPGTGANSPLHF. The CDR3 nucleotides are TGTGCCAGCTCACCAGGGACAGGAGCTAATTCACCCCTCCACTTT.

CDR3 loop: CATSDLDRGRPEQFF. Here the CDR3 DNA reads TGTGCCACCAGTGATTTAGATAGGGGGCGGCCAGAGCAGTTCTTC. The chain joins TRBV24-1 to TRBJ2-1, with 7 bases fitting TRBD1. V trimming: 1 base; J trimming: 10 bases; junction bases outside the gene matches: 9. This CDR3 is 15 amino acids long. Germline-derived CDR1 and CDR2 are KGHDR and SFDVKD.

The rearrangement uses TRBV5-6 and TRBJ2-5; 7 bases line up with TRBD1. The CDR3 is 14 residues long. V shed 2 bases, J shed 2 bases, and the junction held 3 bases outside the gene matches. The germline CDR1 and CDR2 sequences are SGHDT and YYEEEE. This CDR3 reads CASSFGTVQETQYF. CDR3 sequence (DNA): TGTGCCAGCAGCTTTGGGACAGTTCAAGAGACCCAGTACTTC.

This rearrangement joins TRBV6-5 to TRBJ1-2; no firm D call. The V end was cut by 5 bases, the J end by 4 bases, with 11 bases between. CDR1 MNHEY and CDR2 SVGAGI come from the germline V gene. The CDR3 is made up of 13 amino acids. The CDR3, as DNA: TGTGCCAGCAGTCGGGATATCAGCTATGGCTACACCTTC. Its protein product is CASSRDISYGYTF.